This T cell receptor beta chain was found in a study of blood T cell repertoires in COVID-19. Across the study: Samples of COVID-19 (acute and convalescent) were obtained from the United States, Italy and Spain. PBMCs, B-cell-depleted T cells, or T cells provided the cDNA or gDNA that made up the material.

V trimming: 5 bases; J trimming: 3 bases; junction bases outside the gene matches: 13. Germline V gene sequence: CDR1 DFQATT, CDR2 SNEGSKA (reference sequence). This CDR3 is 16 amino acids long. Authors' data handling: Estimation of nucleated cell counts was performed using reference gene primer amplification. Some clones are missing from TCRdb's copy, which holds only in-frame ones; the method was immunoSEQ multiplex PCR. D and trimming were read from the DNA, whereas the V and J calls and clone size are those reported in that table. The data show almost 200,000 clones, with 86% seen just once and roughly 0.78% held by the top ten.

The rearrangement links TRBV20-1 to TRBJ2-3; 8 positions agree with TRBD1. The source material was peripheral blood. This receptor was identified in a woman in her 70s with acute or convalescent COVID-19. The CDR3 DNA follows: TGCAGTGCTTGTGATAGACTCAGGGGGCGGACAGATACGCAGTATTTT. This gives the protein CSACDRLRGRTDTQYF.